The clone carrying this T cell receptor beta chain was recorded many times. Its specificity is unknown. Those patients with uncontrolled infection, other autoimmune disease, pregnancy or lactation were excluded. Clinical symptoms, serum thyroxine, TRAb, thyroid ultrasound and orbital computed tomography established diagnosis. The V end lost 3 bases, the J end lost 2 bases, and 13 bases lay between the germline ends. Germline V gene lookup returns CDR1 SGHAT and CDR2 FQDESV (reference sequence). The CDR3 spans 15 residues. TCR beta CDR3 region amplification was performed from RNA transcripts. Carried out on the TCR CDR3, a first-round RT-PCR used the HTBI primer set. TCRdb processed the multiplex PCR reads anew with MiXCR; each CDR3 protein has one entry. Here the sample spans about 400,000 distinct CDR3 sequences, about 16% being singletons. This sample is drawn from a study of T cells in Graves' hyperthyroidism and ophthalmopathy. In the study overall: Peripheral blood was secured at the point of initial diagnosis, before any treatment.

Study-level points and caveats: Researchers found most expanded thyroid clonotypes above 0.001 in blood as well.

The rearrangement joins TRBV11-1 to TRBJ2-5; D is undetermined. This TCR came from an older woman with Graves' ophthalmopathy. The sequenced sample was blood. The CDR3 sequence: CASSFRPSIQETQYF. CDR3 nucleotides: TGTGCCAGCAGCTTTCGTCCGAGCATACAAGAGACCCAGTACTTC.